This entry is about one T cell receptor beta chain. Its antigen specificity is not known. No qualities accompany the bases; no much larger clone lies one base away. The time point label corresponds to: baseline before first vaccination. This sample's treatment or condition label indicates: meningococcal conjugate vaccine given as trial control. Vaccinee samples came from UK trials COV001 and COV002, including a single-blind randomized controlled phase 2/3 trial of AZD1222 (ChAdOx1 nCoV-19) in healthy adults. For TCRbeta chain sequencing, PBMC samples were collected from trial participants at day 0 and at day 28 after the second dose. These data come from a study of T cell responses to AZD1222 COVID-19 vaccine (dated by TCRdb to the early 2020s). Regarding the research as a whole: TCR sequencing was performed for over 230 trial participants, of whom around 210 were given two doses of AZD1222 and approximately 25 were given two doses of MenACWY control vaccine. Trial participants were enrolled by age into subgroups of 18-55, 56-69 and 70-plus years, and 148, 28 and 57 TCR-sequenced participants, respectively, were included in these subgroups. Points the paper makes about the study in general: Participants were mostly white British, with more females than males. The authors suggested clonal diversity may have been underestimated. Only five or six AZD1222 recipients were SARS-CoV-2 seropositive at baseline, limiting conclusions about previously exposed vaccinees. Because no day 14 peak-response samples were available, repertoires were characterized only after the peak T cell response. Epitopes outside the regions mutated in the B.1.351 and B.1.1.7 variants were reportedly recognized by nearly half of the unique spike-specific TCRs. The vaccine-associated CD4 TCRs covered the entire spike protein, and the dominant responses fell in regions 160-218 and 743-854. The 56-69-year group was small, and its depth increase did not reach significance, likely because of low power. A significant rise in spike-specific TCR breadth and depth was observed after two AZD1222 doses relative to day 0 and relative to MenACWY recipients.

The CDR3 regions of human TCRbeta chains were subjected to immunosequencing. Concerning the study's data processing: Repertoire TCRs were checked for matches against a reference library of SARS-CoV-2-specific TCRs that had been generated using the MIRA antigen-specificity platform. Breadth was defined as the fraction of unique TCRs that were SARS-CoV-2-associated. Depth was defined as the fraction of total T cells that were SARS-CoV-2-associated. Using the MIRA data, every spike-specific TCR was mapped to the spike region that the TCR reacted to and assigned to either a CD4 or a CD8 class. Log10-transformed breadth and depth values were compared by one-way ANOVA with Sidak's multiple comparisons tests. TCRdb stores this immuneACCESS table with in-frame sequences only. Part of the clones is absent; in the studies checked, under half of the shortfall reflects unresolved V genes, and no reason is known for the rest. V and J calls and clone size are those listed in that table; D and trimming were worked out from the DNA. The sample has 80,000 to 90,000 clones on record, 88% of them singletons. The ten largest clones capture roughly 4.8% of the sample.

The CDR3, from cysteine to phenylalanine, totals 14 residues. The retained sequence is limited to the CDR3, 42 bases, with the frame set at the first base. Trimmed from V: 0 bases; trimmed from J: 9 bases; junction bases lacking a gene match: 3. Via the germline V gene (reference sequence), CDR1 is SGHNT and CDR2 YYREEE. Sequences were derived from peripheral blood, sampled on day 0 of MenACWY control vaccination. The sequence was collected from an adult in good health. The chain joins TRBV5-4 to TRBJ2-1; a stretch of 10 junction bases matches TRBD2. The encoded CDR3 is CASSLGLAGAEQFF. In nucleotide form, the sequence is TGTGCCAGCAGCTTGGGGCTAGCGGGAGCTGAGCAGTTCTTC. Joined to the reference TRBV5-4 and TRBJ2-1 proteins, this CDR3 gives the full variable domain: ETGVTQSPTHLIKTRGQQVTLRCSSQSGHNTVSWYQQALGQGPQFIFQYYREEENGRGNFPPRFSGLQFPNYSSELNVNALELDDSALYLCASSLGLAGAEQFFGPGTRLTVL.